This TCR beta chain stems from a study of cytomegalovirus exposure and HLA in healthy donors. The PCR contained 60 Vbeta and 13 Jbeta primers. Sequencing used immunoSEQ multiplex PCR; TCRdb keeps in-frame clones, though not all of them. Among approximately 170,000 clones listed, less than 75% were seen once. The receptor's source is a girl under 18 in good health and CMV-seronegative. The sequenced material came from PBMCs.

This CDR3 reads CASSPSTGLGNTIYF. The DNA for the CDR3 is TGTGCCAGCAGCCCCTCGACGGGTCTTGGAAACACCATATATTTT. The rearrangement links TRBV7-8 to TRBJ1-3, with unresolved D. CDR1 is SGHVS and CDR2 is FQNEAQ in the germline V gene. This CDR3 has 15 residues. The V and J ends lost 5 bases and 3 bases respectively, with 14 bases between them.